The table lists the clone carrying this T cell receptor (beta chain) with a count of one. As yet, its antigen is unknown. It was RNA transcripts that yielded the amplified TCR beta CDR3 regions. Researchers ran a first-round RT-PCR on the TCR CDR3 using the HTBI primer set. TCRdb processed the multiplex PCR reads anew with MiXCR; each CDR3 protein has one entry. This sample has roughly 110,000 distinct CDR3 sequences, with about 16% found just once. The data derive from a study of T cells in Graves' hyperthyroidism and ophthalmopathy. Study findings and constraints: Separation of ophthalmopathy from stable hyperthyroidism was achieved by a 13 V-J model. Appearing also in blood were most of the thyroid clonotypes expanded above 0.001.

Trimming took off 0 bases at V and 7 bases at J, with 13 bases between the two ends. The CDR3 is 15 residues long. Among the patients, aged 18 to 65, hyperthyroidism was newly diagnosed and had lasted under 2 months. Sequencing was performed on blood. This TCR was sampled from a woman aged 45-59 years with Graves' hyperthyroidism. This rearrangement joins TRBV12-3 or TRBV12-4 to TRBJ1-5; no firm D call. The CDR3 loop is CASSLALEGGQPQHF. DNA for the CDR3: TGTGCCAGCAGTTTAGCGTTGGAGGGAGGACAGCCCCAGCATTTT.